The rows below give T cell receptor beta chains drawn from one sample of a study of radiotherapy plus CTLA-4 blockade in lung cancer. Clones were sequenced by immunoSEQ multiplex PCR, and TCRdb holds only the in-frame ones, with some missing. Here the sample spans just over 14,000 clones, about 70% being singletons. Sequenced material: peripheral blood, taken from a patient treated with radiotherapy plus ipilimumab. These receptors were taken from a human donor with non-small cell lung cancer whose response to radiotherapy plus ipilimumab could not be evaluated. The CDR3 runs from the conserved cysteine through the conserved F or W. Each record gives: V gene, CDR3 length, J gene, D gene, clone size, CDR3 protein, CDR3 DNA. D genes are given only for firm matches. Part of the rows lack a size; the others show once, few, many or a class for expanded clones.

TRBV19,13,TRBJ1-1,TRBD1,.,CASSYSPGQEAFF,TGTGCCAGTAGTTATAGCCCGGGACAGGAAGCTTTCTTT
TRBV18,14,TRBJ1-4,.,.,CASSPGGGNEKLFF,TGTGCCAGCTCACCCGGAGGAGGGAATGAAAAACTGTTTTTT
TRBV7-9,13,TRBJ1-1,.,.,CASSWRGNTEAFF,TGTGCCAGCAGCTGGCGGGGGAACACTGAAGCTTTCTTT
TRBV29-1,14,TRBJ2-5,.,.,CSVDINATPETQYF,TGCAGCGTTGACATAAATGCGACTCCAGAGACCCAGTACTTC
TRBV6-1,15,TRBJ2-1,.,.,CASRDSQKFYNEQFF,TGTGCCAGCCGGGACTCCCAAAAATTCTACAATGAGCAGTTCTTC
TRBV7-6,14,TRBJ2-3,TRBD1,once,CASSATGVADTQYF,TGTGCCAGCAGCGCGACAGGGGTGGCAGATACGCAGTATTTT
TRBV6-6,15,TRBJ1-5,.,.,CASTPPGSGNQPQHF,TGTGCCAGCACCCCTCCAGGGTCGGGCAATCAGCCCCAGCATTTT
TRBV5-6,14,TRBJ2-2,.,.,CASSFESITGELFF,TGTGCCAGCAGCTTCGAATCTATCACCGGGGAGCTGTTTTTT
TRBV5-8,14,TRBJ1-1,TRBD1,once,CASSSGQGRGEAFF,TGTGCCAGCAGCTCGGGACAGGGGAGAGGTGAAGCTTTCTTT
TRBV5-6,16,TRBJ2-3,.,.,CASSSLFRGGGDTQYF,TGTGCCAGCAGCTCCCTTTTCAGAGGGGGTGGTGATACGCAGTATTTT
TRBV27,15,TRBJ2-2,.,.,CASSFGPYITGELFF,TGTGCCAGCAGTTTTGGGCCGTATATTACCGGGGAGCTGTTTTTT
TRBV11-2,14,TRBJ2-2,.,.,CASSQIGGDGELFF,TGTGCCAGCAGCCAAATAGGGGGAGACGGGGAGCTGTTTTTT
TRBV4-3,18,TRBJ2-5,.,.,CASSQDVGNPGLQETQYF,TGCGCCAGCAGCCAAGATGTGGGGAACCCGGGACTCCAAGAGACCCAGTACTTC
TRBV9,13,TRBJ1-2,.,.,CASSQTPTLGYTF,TGTGCCAGCAGCCAGACACCGACCCTCGGCTACACCTTC
TRBV7-2,14,TRBJ1-1,TRBD1,.,CASSTRTGNTEAFF,TGTGCCAGCAGCACCCGGACAGGGAACACTGAAGCTTTCTTT
TRBV7-6,13,TRBJ1-1,.,.,CASSLYMNTEAFF,TGTGCCAGCAGCTTATACATGAACACTGAAGCTTTCTTT
TRBV12-5,16,TRBJ2-7,TRBD2,.,CASGLARGGLNYEQYF,TGTGCTAGTGGTTTGGCCCGCGGGGGGCTAAACTACGAGCAGTACTTC
TRBV19,14,TRBJ1-1,.,few,CASSGLLVRAEAFF,TGTGCCAGTAGTGGCCTCCTAGTGAGGGCTGAAGCTTTCTTT
TRBV7-2,14,TRBJ1-1,.,.,CASSSQGRGTEAFF,TGTGCCAGCAGCTCACAGGGAAGGGGTACTGAAGCTTTCTTT
TRBV11-2,12,TRBJ2-7,.,.,CASSLDGGRQYF,TGTGCCAGCAGCTTAGATGGAGGTAGGCAGTACTTC
TRBV9,16,TRBJ1-2,.,few,CASSVGTPSPNYGYTF,TGTGCCAGCAGCGTAGGAACACCGTCTCCTAACTATGGCTACACCTTC
TRBV5-4,14,TRBJ2-5,.,.,CASSLGGSQETQYF,TGTGCCAGCAGCTTGGGAGGTTCCCAAGAGACCCAGTACTTC
TRBV7-9,16,TRBJ1-2,.,.,CASSSATLDSHYGYTF,TGTGCCAGCAGCTCGGCGACCCTGGACAGCCACTATGGCTACACCTTC